The 5 T cell receptor beta chains presented below share a single source sample, sequenced in a study of blood T cell repertoires in COVID-19. The assay was immunoSEQ multiplex PCR, and TCRdb's table has in-frame clones only and misses some. The sample includes some 100,000 clones, around nine tenths of them seen just once. Sequencing input: peripheral blood. Every receptor here comes from a woman in her sixties or seventies with acute or convalescent COVID-19.

V usage is TRBV28 and J usage is TRBJ1-1; 7 bases line up with TRBD1. The germline CDR1 and CDR2 sequences are MDHEN and SYDVKM. The CDR3 consists of 13 residues. J lost 4 bases, V lost 11 bases, and 10 bases had no gene match. The CDR3 DNA reads TGTGCCGCCCAAACCGGACAGGCCACTGAAGCTTTCTTT. As protein: CAAQTGQATEAFF.

The CDR3, as DNA: TGTGCCAGTAGTATCATGGCGGAACCCACAGATACGCAGTATTTT. This encodes CASSIMAEPTDTQYF. The rearrangement joins TRBV19 to TRBJ2-3; D gene uncertain. Per germline, CDR1 LNHDA and CDR2 SQIVND (reference sequence). This CDR3 has 15 amino acids. V lost 3 bases to trimming and J lost 2 bases, with 12 bases between them.

The CDR3 nucleotides are TGTGCCAGCAGAAAACAGGATAATGAAAAACTGTTTTTT. Translated, it gives CASRKQDNEKLFF. The chain has TRBV27 and TRBJ1-4; D may be TRBD1 (5 bases). Germline values: CDR1 MNHEY, CDR2 SMNVEV (reference sequence). The CDR3 has 13 amino acids. Between the trimmed V and J ends, which lost 6 bases and 4 bases, there was a span of 9 bases.

The gene calls are TRBV4-1 and TRBJ2-7; D is ambiguous. The V gene lost 1 base and the J gene lost 2 bases, with 15 bases spanning the gap. In germline, CDR1 is MGHRA, CDR2 YSYEKL. The CDR3 covers 16 residues. The DNA of the CDR3 is TGCGCCAGCAGCCAAGGCGGTTTGCCTAACCCCTACGAGCAGTACTTC. This gives the protein CASSQGGLPNPYEQYF.

This clone was seen a few times. This chain connects TRBV10-2 to TRBJ2-7, with D possibly being TRBD1 (6 bases). Trimming shortened V by 6 bases and J by 7 bases, and 19 bases separated the two germline ends. This CDR3 region has 14 residues. Germline assignment: CDR1 WSHSY and CDR2 SAAADI. CDR3 sequence reads: CASREVLAGDEQYF. Written as DNA, the CDR3 is TGCGCCAGCAGGGAGGTTCTGGCAGGGGATGAGCAGTACTTC.